Following are 21 T cell receptor beta chains from one sample sequenced in a study of tumor and adjacent non-tumor tissue in lung cancer. Three rounds of nested PCR, following a modified ARM-PCR protocol, produced the TCRbeta library. In TCRdb, the multiplex PCR reads were re-called with MiXCR into one record per CDR3 protein. The repertoire holds about 98,000 distinct CDR3 sequences, approximately 80% seen once, with approximately 28% in the top ten. RNA was extracted from bulk tissue without any cell sorting. The normal lung tissue was taken more than 3 cm from the tumor edge. Sample: distant non-tumor lung tissue. The receptors originated from a man aged 55 to 70 with small cell lung cancer.

With respect to this clonotype: At one end the junction does not follow the germline gene, possibly because of a read error. The V call is TRBV6-1, the J call TRBJ2-7; D assignment may be TRBD1 or TRBD2 (5 bases each). The CDR3 covers 14 residues. The germline V gene has CDR1 MNHNS and CDR2 SASEGT. The CDR3 spells CASSDGSGTCEQYF. Written as DNA, the CDR3 is TGTGCAAGCAGTGACGGCTCAGGGACCTGCGAGCAGTACTTC.

Only a few counts were recorded for this clonotype. One end of the junction does not line up with germline, which may come from a read error. The rearrangement joins TRBV12-3 or TRBV12-4 to TRBJ2-1; D unresolved. The CDR3 contains 15 residues. CDR3 region: CASGLRANGSHEQFF. The CDR3 bases are TGTGCCAGCGGTTTACGGGCTAACGGTTCGCATGAGCAGTTCTTC.

Notes on this clonotype: Relative to the germline gene, one junction end is altered; a read error may explain this. The genes are TRBV5-4 and TRBJ2-1; 7 bases match TRBD1. The CDR3 spans 12 residues. In germline, CDR1 is SGHNT, CDR2 YYREEE (reference sequence). The CDR3 DNA reads TGTCCCAGCAGCCCTAGGGACAGACAGCAATTCTTC. Amino acid sequence: CPSSPRDRQQFF.

The V and J genes are TRBV20-1 and TRBJ2-3; no reliable D call. This CDR3 is built from 16 residues. Deletions cut 6 bases from V and 2 bases from J, with 21 bases between. Germline lookup yields CDR1 DFQATT and CDR2 SNEGSKA (reference sequence). CDR3 protein: CSARSGWVFNTDTQYF. The DNA of the CDR3 is TGCAGTGCCCGTTCTGGATGGGTTTTTAACACAGATACGCAGTATTTT.

Notes on this clonotype: A much larger clone sits a single nucleotide away, making a read error possible. V is TRBV28 and J is TRBJ1-6; D ambiguous. V was clipped by 3 bases and J by 14 bases, with 14 bases between them. Germline loops: CDR1 MDHEN, CDR2 SYDVKM. The CDR3 runs 13 residues. CDR3 amino acids: CASSLSQTGTLHF. DNA for the CDR3: TGTGCCAGCAGTTTGTCCCAAACGGGTACCCTCCACTTT.

This clonotype came up once. The CDR3 DNA follows: TGTGCCAGCGGCCGCCGGGGACTAGGGGTGGATGAGCAGTTCTTC. Translation gives CASGRRGLGVDEQFF. The chain has TRBV4-2 and TRBJ2-1; 8 bases fit TRBD2. Germline lookup yields CDR1 LGHNA and CDR2 YNFKEQ. CDR3 length: 15 amino acids. Trimming removed 8 bases from V and 8 bases from J; junction bases left unmatched: 14.

As regards this clonotype: The conserved final phenylalanine or tryptophan is absent from the CDR3, which likely points to a read error. The chain has TRBV11-3 and TRBJ2-7; D remains unclear. Deletions cut 5 bases from V and 7 bases from J, with 18 bases between. This CDR3 comprises 14 residues. CDR1 and CDR2 from the germline V gene are SGHNT and YENEEA. The CDR3 region is CASSPYSRVGEQYS. The CDR3 DNA reads TGTGCCAGCAGCCCTTACTCCCGCGTGGGGGAGCAGTACTCC.

J is TRBJ2-1 and V is TRBV4-1; 8 bases map to TRBD2. J lost 6 bases, V lost 4 bases, and 17 bases had no gene match. The CDR3 consists of 18 residues. CDR1 MGHRA and CDR2 YSYEKL come from the germline V gene. CDR3 bases: TGCGCCAGCAGCCGAGTAACAACAGGGACTAGTGGGTTCAATGAGCAGTTCTTC. Residues: CASSRVTTGTSGFNEQFF.

This clonotype has a count of ten or more. This sequence joins TRBV6-6 and TRBJ1-6; TRBD1 aligns across 9 bases. The ends lost 6 bases at V and 8 bases at J; junction bases unmatched: 8. Germline V CDR1 and CDR2: MNHNY, SVGAGI (reference sequence). CDR3 size: 15 residues. CDR3 region: CASRRTGDQDSPLHF. The CDR3 region has the DNA TGTGCCAGCAGGCGGACAGGGGATCAGGATTCACCCCTCCACTTT.

Turning to this clonotype: A much bigger clone sits one base away, suggesting this may be a read error. The genes are TRBV6-1 and TRBJ2-4; TRBD1 is a possible D gene (5 bases). CDR3 size: 17 residues. V lost 2 bases and J lost 1, with 15 bases in between. Germline V gene lookup returns CDR1 MNHNS and CDR2 SASEGT. The CDR3 sequence: CASSEFRTRVAKNIQYF. The CDR3, as DNA: TGTGCCAGCAGTGAATTTAGGACAAGGGTGGCCAAAAACATTCAGTACTTC.

On this clonotype: A junction boundary mismatches the germline segment, possibly from a read error. The rearrangement uses TRBV6-1 and TRBJ2-3; a possible D gene is TRBD2 (6 bases). The CDR3 spans 18 residues. Looked up from germline, CDR1 is MNHNS and CDR2 is SASEGT. CDR3 sequence (DNA): TGTGCCGGCAGTTCCCTAGGGGCGGGACTCTTGGTCTCGGAGCAGCAGTATTTT. Its translation is CAGSSLGAGLLVSEQQYF.

This clonotype has only one observation. One junction end disagrees with the germline gene, perhaps due to a read error. The chain couples TRBV6-1 to TRBJ2-7; a weak D match, TRBD2 (6 bases). This CDR3 contains 12 residues. CDR1 and CDR2 (germline): MNHNS, SASEGT. CDR3 sequence reads: CPSGEASLANYF. CDR3 DNA: TGTCCCAGCGGTGAAGCCTCCCTAGCGAACTACTTC.

On this clonotype itself: Sequence at one end of the junction differs from germline and may be a read error. This chain connects TRBV7-9 to TRBJ2-1; D is perhaps TRBD2 (6 bases). There are 16 residues in the CDR3. CDR1 SEHNR and CDR2 FQNEAQ come from the germline V gene (reference sequence). This chain's CDR3 is CANSLSLAGSYNEQFF. CDR3 sequence (DNA): TGTGCCAACAGCTTATCCCTCGCGGGGTCCTACAATGAACAGTTCTTC.

The CDR3 nucleotides are TGTGCCAGCTCACCAGAATGGTCATCCGGCTCGAACACTGAAGTCTTCTTT. Encoded protein: CASSPEWSSGSNTEVFF. This chain joins TRBV18 and TRBJ1-1; D call uncertain. V was shortened by 2 bases and J by 14 bases, with 30 bases between the two germline ends. The germline V gene encodes CDR1 KGHSH and CDR2 LQKENI. The CDR3 runs 17 residues. Using reference TRBV18 and TRBJ1-1 for the parts outside the CDR3, the full variable domain is NAGVMQNPRHLVRRRGQEARLRCSPMKGHSHVYWYRQLPEEGLKFMVYLQKENIIDESGMPKERFSAEFPKEGPSILRIQQVVRGDSAAYFCASSPEWSSGSNTEVFFGQGTRLTVV.

With regard to this clonotype: This may arise from a read error, as a much more abundant clone is one base away. This chain links TRBV28 with TRBJ2-5; TRBD1 might be the D (5 bases). Germline values: CDR1 MDHEN, CDR2 SYDVKM. The CDR3 has 14 amino acids. This CDR3 reads CVSSLDQGGETQYF. The CDR3 nucleotides are TGTGTCAGCAGTTTAGACCAGGGTGGGGAGACCCAGTACTTC. The full variable domain, in which reference TRBV28 and TRBJ2-5 provide the parts outside the CDR3, is DVKVTQSSRYLVKRTGEKVFLECVQDMDHENMFWYRQDPGLGLRLIYFSYDVKMKEKGDIPEGYSVSREKKERFSLILESASTNQTSMYLCVSSLDQGGETQYFGPGTRLLVL.

This clonotype was found once. Sequence at one end of the junction differs from germline and may be a read error. The chain is built from TRBV20-1 and TRBJ2-1; the D call may be TRBD1 or TRBD2 (5 bases each). Germline CDR1 DFQATT, CDR2 SNEGSKA (reference sequence). This CDR3 has 11 amino acids. This CDR3 is CRARAPGPLAF. The CDR3 DNA sequence: TGCAGAGCTAGAGCGCCGGGGCCGTTGGCCTTC.

Comment on this clonotype: The junction differs from germline at one of its ends, possibly a read error. This chain joins TRBV6-2 or TRBV6-3 and TRBJ2-3, with D uncertain. Per germline, CDR1 MNHEY and CDR2 SVGEGT. The CDR3 is 13 residues long. The CDR3 loop is CACKAGLTDMQYF. CDR3 coding DNA: TGTGCCTGCAAAGCCGGCCTCACAGATATGCAGTATTTT.

As for this clonotype: The junction differs from germline at one of its ends, possibly a read error. The V gene is TRBV5-6, the J gene TRBJ2-3, with D possibly TRBD1 on 6 matching bases. The V gene's germline CDR1 is SGHDT and CDR2 YYEEEE. The CDR3 is 16 residues long. The DNA of the CDR3 is TGTGCCATCAGCTTGACAAGGGGGTCTTACACAGATACGCAGTATTTT. Amino acids: CAISLTRGSYTDTQYF. Complete variable domain (other parts from reference TRBV5-6 and TRBJ2-3): DAGVTQSPTHLIKTRGQQVTLRCSPKSGHDTVSWYQQALGQGPQFIFQYYEEEERQRGNFPDRFSGHQFPNYSSELNVNALLLGDSALYLCAISLTRGSYTDTQYFGPGTRLTVL.

About this clonotype: A read error may account for a junction end that differs from germline. V is TRBV13 and J is TRBJ2-1; TRBD2 matches 9 bases. Per the germline V gene, CDR1 is PRHDT and CDR2 is FYEKMQ (reference sequence). This CDR3 has 16 amino acids. The CDR3 loop reads CASTLPGAGGLNEQFF. The CDR3 DNA follows: TGCGCCAGCACCCTACCCGGGGCGGGAGGGCTCAATGAGCAGTTCTTC. Variable domain in full (rest from reference TRBV13 and TRBJ2-1): AAGVIQSPRHLIKEKRETATLKCYPIPRHDTVYWYQQGPGQDPQFLISFYEKMQSDKGSIPDRFSAQQFSDYHSELNMSSLELGDSALYFCASTLPGAGGLNEQFFGPGTRLTVL.

The rearrangement uses TRBV20-1 and TRBJ2-7; D not resolved. This CDR3 region has 11 residues. V was pared by 5 bases and J by 6 bases, with 11 bases between. CDR1 and CDR2 from the germline V gene are DFQATT and SNEGSKA (reference sequence). The CDR3, as DNA: TGCAGTGCTCCTACAGTGCCCGAGCAGTACTTC. Encoded protein: CSAPTVPEQYF.

A remark on this clonotype: One end of the junction is discordant with germline, which a read error may explain. This sequence joins TRBV13 and TRBJ1-6, with D hard to call. This CDR3 region has 17 residues. The germline CDR1 and CDR2 sequences are PRHDT and FYEKMQ (reference sequence). The CDR3 region has the DNA TGTGTCAGCAGCCAAAACGACGGGAGCTCCTTTAATTCACCCCTCCACTTT. This sequence encodes CVSSQNDGSSFNSPLHF.